Only a few counts were recorded for the clone carrying this TCR beta chain. Antigen: not known. The sample comes from a study of blood T cells in healthy people across ages. The study, taken as a whole, reports: Fewer expanded clones and more diversity marked long-lived versus aged donors. Estimates of total diversity, which came from one million sequenced T cells, were considered to be underestimates.

This CDR3 contains 15 residues. CDR1 and CDR2 from the germline V gene are SGHTA and FQGNSA. Trimming shortened V by 4 bases and J by 2 bases, and 14 bases separated the two germline ends. It was with a sample-barcoded 5' primer and a J-beta primer mix that a second PCR of roughly 7 to 12 cycles was run. Each cDNA molecule carried a tag from a template-switch adaptor that contained 12 random nucleotides. All samples gave at least 2.5 million CDR3-containing paired-end reads. TCRdb called the 5' RACE reads again in MiXCR, with one record for every CDR3 protein. The data hold 700,000 to 1,000,000 distinct CDR3 sequences, with approximately 44% observed a single time.

The material sequenced was blood. The rearrangement uses TRBV7-2 and TRBJ1-2; D perhaps matches TRBD1 (5 bases). This TCR was recovered from a man in his 60s in good health. For the CDR3, the DNA is TGTGCCAGCAGCTCGTCGACGGGGGGGAACTATGGCTACACCTTC. It translates to CASSSSTGGNYGYTF. Filled out from reference TRBV7-2 and TRBJ1-2, the complete variable domain reads GAGVSQSPSNKVTEKGKDVELRCDPISGHTALYWYRQSLGQGLEFLIYFQGNSAPDKSGLPSDRFSAERTGGSVSTLTIQRTQQEDSAVYLCASSSSTGGNYGYTFGSGTRLTVV.